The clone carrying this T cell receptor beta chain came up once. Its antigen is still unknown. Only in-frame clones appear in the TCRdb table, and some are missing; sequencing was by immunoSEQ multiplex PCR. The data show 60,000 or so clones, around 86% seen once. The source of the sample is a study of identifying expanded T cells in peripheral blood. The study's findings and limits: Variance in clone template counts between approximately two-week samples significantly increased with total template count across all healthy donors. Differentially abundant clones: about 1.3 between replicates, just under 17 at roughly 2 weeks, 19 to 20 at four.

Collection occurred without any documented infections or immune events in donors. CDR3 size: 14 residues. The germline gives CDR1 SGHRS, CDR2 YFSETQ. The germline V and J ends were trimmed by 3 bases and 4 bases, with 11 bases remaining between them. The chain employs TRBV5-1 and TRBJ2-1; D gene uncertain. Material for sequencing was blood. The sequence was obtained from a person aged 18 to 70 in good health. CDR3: CASSSRAGYNEQFF. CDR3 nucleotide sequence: TGCGCCAGCAGCTCCCGGGCCGGGTACAATGAGCAGTTCTTC. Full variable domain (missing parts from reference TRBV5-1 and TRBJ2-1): KAGVTQTPRYLIKTRGQQVTLSCSPISGHRSVSWYQQTPGQGLQFLFEYFSETQRNKGNFPGRFSGRQFSNSRSEMNVSTLELGDSALYLCASSSRAGYNEQFFGPGTRLTVL.